A selection of T cell receptor beta chains follows, all from one sample in a study of Tregs in tolerant kidney transplant recipients. The protocol was immunoSEQ multiplex PCR, while the TCRdb copy is restricted to in-frame clones and leaves out a portion. The table records 50,000 to 65,000 clones, approximately 87% of them present only once. The sample consisted of CD4+ T cells from blood (PBMCs), taken 6 months after the transplant. All receptors come from a human patient who received a combined kidney and bone marrow transplant. Some of the T cells might come from the graft donor. The CDR3 runs from the conserved cysteine through the conserved F or W. The D gene is left open where the match is weak. Size is stated for part of the rows, as once, few or many counts, or as a class when the clone is expanded.

-	TRBV10-3	TRBJ2-2	-	TGTGCCATCAGTGTGGGTAGGGGCACCGGGGAGCTGTTTTTT	CAISVGRGTGELFF
-	TRBV28	TRBJ2-7	-	TGTGCCAGCAGTCCTGTCGGGGTGACAGGCCGCTACGAGCAGTACTTC	CASSPVGVTGRYEQYF
few	TRBV28	TRBJ2-1	TRBD2	TGTGCCAGCAGAGCGGGGGGGAATTACAATGAGCAGTTCTTC	CASRAGGNYNEQFF
-	TRBV7-6	TRBJ1-2	TRBD1	TGTGCCAGCAGCTTGGGGACAGCCCTCTATGGCTACACCTTC	CASSLGTALYGYTF
-	TRBV6-6	TRBJ2-1	TRBD2	TGTGCCAGCAGTCGACTAGCGTATGAGCAGTTCTTC	CASSRLAYEQFF
-	TRBV7-8	TRBJ1-2	-	TGTGCCAGCAGCCCCATTTACGGAGCAAACTATGGCTACACCTTC	CASSPIYGANYGYTF
-	TRBV4-1	TRBJ2-3	TRBD2	TGCGCCAGCAGCCAAGAGGGCGGGGGGCCGGATACGCAGTATTTT	CASSQEGGGPDTQYF
-	TRBV4-3	TRBJ2-3	TRBD2	TGCGCCAGCAGCCAAGCCCTAGCGGGATACACAGATACGCAGTATTTT	CASSQALAGYTDTQYF
-	TRBV7-3	TRBJ1-1	-	TGTGCCAGCAGCCAAGACCCCGGAGGTGAAGCTTTCTTT	CASSQDPGGEAFF
-	TRBV7-9	TRBJ2-1	-	TGTGCCAGCAGCTTAGATCAGGGCTCCTACAATGAGCAGTTCTTC	CASSLDQGSYNEQFF
-	TRBV19	TRBJ2-3	-	TGTGCCAGTAGTATGGCCCGGGTTGAGGATACGCAGTATTTT	CASSMARVEDTQYF
-	TRBV30	TRBJ1-1	-	TGTGCCTGGAGAGGGAGGGATGGCACTGAAGCTTTCTTT	CAWRGRDGTEAFF
-	TRBV9	TRBJ1-2	-	TGTGCCAGCAGCGTACGGGCAGGGGAGTTGGGTGGCTACACCTTC	CASSVRAGELGGYTF
once	TRBV7-8	TRBJ2-2	TRBD1	TGTGCCAGCAGCCGAGGGGGCCCGAACACCGGGGAGCTGTTTTTT	CASSRGGPNTGELFF
-	TRBV4-3	TRBJ1-1	TRBD1	TGCGCCAGCAGCCGATGGGACAGGAGACCTGAAGCTTTCTTT	CASSRWDRRPEAFF
-	TRBV5-1	TRBJ2-1	-	TGCGCCAGCAGGTCCCTCCCCCCCAATGAGCAGTTCTTC	CASRSLPPNEQFF
-	TRBV9	TRBJ1-4	-	TGTGCCAGCAGCGTAGGGGGCCCTAATGAAAAACTGTTTTTT	CASSVGGPNEKLFF
-	TRBV19	TRBJ1-2	-	TGTGCCAGTAGTATTCAGGGCGGGAGCTACACCTTC	CASSIQGGSYTF
-	TRBV10-3	TRBJ2-7	TRBD1	TGTGCCATCAGTGAGGGGACAGGGGTCTACGAGCAGTACTTC	CAISEGTGVYEQYF
-	TRBV6-5	TRBJ2-2	-	TGTGCCAGCAGTCCCGTCACCGGGGAGCTGTTTTTT	CASSPVTGELFF
once	TRBV19	TRBJ2-7	TRBD1	TGTGCCAGTAGTATAGCGCCGACAGGGGTGTACGAGCAGTACTTC	CASSIAPTGVYEQYF
-	TRBV11-3	TRBJ2-1	-	TGTGCCAGCAGCAGTGATAGCTCCTACAATGAGCAGTTCTTC	CASSSDSSYNEQFF
-	TRBV20-1	TRBJ2-5	-	TGCAGTGCTAGAGATCGTGAGACCCAGTACTTC	CSARDRETQYF
-	TRBV25-1	TRBJ2-7	-	TGTGCCAGCAGTGGGGCAGTGTACGAGCAGTACTTC	CASSGAVYEQYF
-	TRBV4-1	TRBJ1-6	TRBD1	TGCGCCAGCAGCCAAGAAAGGGGCGCCGGGACAGTAAATTCACCCCTCCACTTT	CASSQERGAGTVNSPLHF
once	TRBV7-7	TRBJ2-5	TRBD1	TGTGCCAGCAGCGAGGACAGGGGGGAAGAGCAGTACTTC	CASSEDRGEEQYF
-	TRBV18	TRBJ1-5	-	TGTGCCAGCTCACCAGGTCTCAGTCCGCAGCCCCAGCATTTT	CASSPGLSPQPQHF
-	TRBV19	TRBJ2-1	TRBD2	TGTGCCAGTAGTATTGGGGCTAGCGGGGGCGAGTTCTTC	CASSIGASGGEFF
-	TRBV6-5	TRBJ2-5	-	TGTGCCAGCAGAACCGGTAGGGGACAAGAGACCCAGTACTTC	CASRTGRGQETQYF
-	TRBV6-1	TRBJ2-5	-	TGTGCCAGCAGATCGCAGGGCTGGGAGACCCAGTACTTC	CASRSQGWETQYF
-	TRBV10-3	TRBJ2-5	-	TGTGCCATCAGTGAAGGGGGGGCAGAGACCCAGTACTTC	CAISEGGAETQYF
-	TRBV2	TRBJ1-1	-	TGTGCCAGCAGTCGACAGCTAATGAACACTGAAGCTTTCTTT	CASSRQLMNTEAFF
-	TRBV2	TRBJ2-7	-	TGTGCCAGCAGGCCAACAGTTGTGTCCGCCTACGAGCAGTACTTC	CASRPTVVSAYEQYF
-	TRBV19	TRBJ1-2	-	TGTGCCAGTACGGTGACAAATTATGGCTACACCTTC	CASTVTNYGYTF
-	TRBV19	TRBJ2-7	TRBD1	TGTGCCAGTAGTATTCGACAGGGGGCCTACGAGCAGTACTTC	CASSIRQGAYEQYF
-	TRBV4-2	TRBJ2-7	TRBD2	TGTGCCAGCAGCCTTGGACTAGCGGGAGGGTCCAGCTCCTACGAGCAGTACTTC	CASSLGLAGGSSSYEQYF
-	TRBV7-9	TRBJ2-7	-	TGTGCCAGCAGCCATCTAGAGGGGGTCTCCTACGAGCAGTACTTC	CASSHLEGVSYEQYF
-	TRBV7-9	TRBJ1-1	TRBD1	TGTGCCAGCAGCCGAACAAGGACAGGCATGAACACTGAAGCTTTCTTT	CASSRTRTGMNTEAFF
-	TRBV7-2	TRBJ2-7	-	TGTGCCAGCAGGGACAACAGGGCGGACTACGAGCAGTACTTC	CASRDNRADYEQYF
-	TRBV27	TRBJ2-7	-	TGTGCCAGCAGTTTTCTTGCAGGGGTTAACGAGCAGTACTTC	CASSFLAGVNEQYF
-	TRBV4-2	TRBJ2-4	-	-	CASSQELWTRGYF
-	TRBV2	TRBJ2-5	TRBD2	TGTGCCAGCACTGGGGTACTAGCGGGAGTTGGGGAGACCCAGTACTTC	CASTGVLAGVGETQYF
-	TRBV7-2	TRBJ1-5	-	TGTGCCAGCAGCTTGGGACAAGTAGATCAGCCCCAGCATTTT	CASSLGQVDQPQHF
-	TRBV19	TRBJ1-1	-	TGTGCCAGTAGTATAAACCAGGGAACGGAAGCTTTCTTT	CASSINQGTEAFF
-	TRBV18	TRBJ2-5	-	TGTGCCAGCTCACCAGTCAAGTTCGGGGTCCAAGAGACCCAGTACTTC	CASSPVKFGVQETQYF